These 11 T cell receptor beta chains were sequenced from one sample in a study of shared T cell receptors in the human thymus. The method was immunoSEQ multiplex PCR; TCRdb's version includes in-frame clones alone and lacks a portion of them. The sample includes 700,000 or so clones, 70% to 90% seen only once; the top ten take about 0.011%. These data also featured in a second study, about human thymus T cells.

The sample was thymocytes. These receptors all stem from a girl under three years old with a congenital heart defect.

As DNA, the CDR3 is TGTGCCAGCTCACCACCCGGACAGGACACAGATACGCAGTATTTT. Amino acids: CASSPPGQDTDTQYF. The V and J genes are TRBV18 and TRBJ2-3; 7 bases align to TRBD1. V shed 0 bases and J 2 bases; nucleotides not matched to a gene: 2. The CDR3 has 15 amino acids. In germline, CDR1 is KGHSH, CDR2 LQKENI.

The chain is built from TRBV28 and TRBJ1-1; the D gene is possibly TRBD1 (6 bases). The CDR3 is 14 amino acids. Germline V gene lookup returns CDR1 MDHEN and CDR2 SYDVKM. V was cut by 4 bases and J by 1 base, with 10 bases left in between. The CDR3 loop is CASSSVGGNTEAFF. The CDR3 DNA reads TGTGCCAGCAGTTCGGTAGGGGGGAACACTGAAGCTTTCTTT.

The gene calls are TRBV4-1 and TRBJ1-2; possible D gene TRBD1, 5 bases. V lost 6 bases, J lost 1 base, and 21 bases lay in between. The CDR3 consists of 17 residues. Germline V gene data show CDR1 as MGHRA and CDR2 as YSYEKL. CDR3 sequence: CASRHVEKQVINYGYTF. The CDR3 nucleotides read TGCGCCAGCAGGCACGTAGAAAAACAGGTCATTAACTATGGCTACACCTTC.

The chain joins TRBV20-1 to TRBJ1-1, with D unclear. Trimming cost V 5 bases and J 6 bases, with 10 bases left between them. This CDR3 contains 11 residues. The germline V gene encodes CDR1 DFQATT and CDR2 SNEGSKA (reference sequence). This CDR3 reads CSAPLLAEAFF. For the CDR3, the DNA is TGCAGTGCTCCCCTTCTAGCTGAAGCTTTCTTT.

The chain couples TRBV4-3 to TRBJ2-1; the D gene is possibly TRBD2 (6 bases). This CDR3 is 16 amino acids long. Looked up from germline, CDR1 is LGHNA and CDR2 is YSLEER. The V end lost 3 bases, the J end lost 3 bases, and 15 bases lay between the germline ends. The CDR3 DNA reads TGCGCCAGCAGCCAGTCCTCGGGAGATCACTACAATGAGCAGTTCTTC. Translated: CASSQSSGDHYNEQFF.

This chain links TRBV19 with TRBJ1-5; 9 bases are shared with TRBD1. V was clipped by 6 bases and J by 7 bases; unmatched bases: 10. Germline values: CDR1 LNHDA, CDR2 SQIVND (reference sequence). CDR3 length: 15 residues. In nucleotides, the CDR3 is TGTGCCAGTAGCCCCCGGGGACAGGGACGGCAGCCCCAGCATTTT. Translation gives CASSPRGQGRQPQHF.

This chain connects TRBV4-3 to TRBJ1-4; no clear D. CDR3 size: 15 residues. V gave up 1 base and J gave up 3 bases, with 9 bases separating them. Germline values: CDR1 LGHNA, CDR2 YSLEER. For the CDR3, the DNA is TGCGCCAGCAGCCAAGTTCCAGGCCCTAATGAAAAACTGTTTTTT. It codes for CASSQVPGPNEKLFF.

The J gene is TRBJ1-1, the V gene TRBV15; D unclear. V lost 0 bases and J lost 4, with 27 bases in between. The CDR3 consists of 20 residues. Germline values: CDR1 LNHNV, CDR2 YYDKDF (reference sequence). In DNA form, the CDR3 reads TGTGCCACCAGCAGAGAGCGGCTCGGAGGGCGACTAGACGTGAGCACTGAAGCTTTCTTT. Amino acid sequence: CATSRERLGGRLDVSTEAFF. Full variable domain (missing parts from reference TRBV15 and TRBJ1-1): DAMVIQNPRYQVTQFGKPVTLSCSQTLNHNVMYWYQQKSSQAPKLLFHYYDKDFNNEADTPDNFQSRRPNTSFCFLDIRSPGLGDTAMYLCATSRERLGGRLDVSTEAFFGQGTRLTVV.

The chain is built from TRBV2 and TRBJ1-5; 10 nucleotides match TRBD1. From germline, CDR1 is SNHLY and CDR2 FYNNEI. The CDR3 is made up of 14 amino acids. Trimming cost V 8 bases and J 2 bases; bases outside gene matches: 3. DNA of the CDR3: TGTGCCAGCGGGGACAGGGGAGGCAATCAGCCCCAGCATTTT. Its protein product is CASGDRGGNQPQHF. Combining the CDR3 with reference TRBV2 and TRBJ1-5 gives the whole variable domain EPEVTQTPSHQVTQMGQEVILRCVPISNHLYFYWYRQILGQKVEFLVSFYNNEISEKSEIFDDQFSVERPDGSNFTLKIRSTKLEDSAMYFCASGDRGGNQPQHFGDGTRLSIL.

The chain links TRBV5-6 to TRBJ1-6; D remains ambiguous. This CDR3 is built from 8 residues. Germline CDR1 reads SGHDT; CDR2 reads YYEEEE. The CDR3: CDSKPLHF. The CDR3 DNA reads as TGTGACTCGAAACCCCTCCACTTT.

The CDR3: CASSLGVASSYNEQFF. In DNA form, the CDR3 reads TGTGCCAGCAGCTTGGGAGTAGCGAGCTCCTACAATGAGCAGTTCTTC. V gene TRBV5-5 combines with J gene TRBJ2-1; D might be TRBD2 (5 bases). Germline V gene sequence: CDR1 SGHKS, CDR2 YYEKEE (reference sequence). This CDR3 region has 16 residues. V was trimmed by 0 bases and J by 0 bases, leaving 10 bases between them.